The 23 T cell receptor beta chains reported below all come from one sample, sequenced in a study of identifying expanded T cells in peripheral blood. The repertoire was sequenced with immunoSEQ multiplex PCR; TCRdb's copy has only in-frame clones and lacks some. The profile shows 95,000 to 150,000 clones, 84% of them singletons. The sequenced material came from blood. These receptors were obtained from a person aged 18 to 75 in good health.

This clone has just one count. The chain has TRBV2 and TRBJ2-3; 12 nucleotides agree with TRBD2. V trimming: 4 bases; J trimming: 4 bases; junction bases outside the gene matches: 3. CDR1 is SNHLY and CDR2 is FYNNEI in the germline V gene. CDR3 length: 15 residues. CDR3 sequence: CASSGRLAGADTQYF. For the CDR3, the DNA is TGTGCCAGCAGTGGGCGACTAGCGGGGGCAGATACGCAGTATTTT.

The CDR3: CAISATGTKESDTQYF. In nucleotides, the CDR3 is TGTGCCATCAGCGCCACCGGGACCAAGGAATCAGATACGCAGTATTTT. The rearrangement joins TRBV10-3 to TRBJ2-3; perhaps D is TRBD1 or TRBD2 (5 bases each). Germline CDR1 reads ENHRY; CDR2 reads SYGVKD. V lost 6 bases, J lost 4 bases, and 20 bases lay in between. The CDR3 extends over 16 amino acids.

The chain couples TRBV5-4 to TRBJ2-1, with D possibly matching TRBD2 (6 bases). Looked up from germline, CDR1 is SGHNT and CDR2 is YYREEE (reference sequence). This CDR3 has 17 residues. The V end was cut by 0 bases, the J end by 4 bases, with 17 bases between. CDR3 in DNA: TGTGCCAGCAGCTTGGGAAAGGTGGGGGGTAATTACAATGAGCAGTTCTTC. Its protein product is CASSLGKVGGNYNEQFF. The full variable domain, rest sourced from reference TRBV5-4 and TRBJ2-1, is ETGVTQSPTHLIKTRGQQVTLRCSSQSGHNTVSWYQQALGQGPQFIFQYYREEENGRGNFPPRFSGLQFPNYSSELNVNALELDDSALYLCASSLGKVGGNYNEQFFGPGTRLTVL.

Notes on this clone: The same CDR3 arises from other DNA sequences in this sample as well. V and J are TRBV20-1 and TRBJ1-1, with D hard to call. Germline loops: CDR1 DFQATT, CDR2 SNEGSKA (reference sequence). The germline V and J ends were trimmed by 6 bases and 9 bases, with 11 bases remaining between them. This CDR3 region has 10 residues. The CDR3 DNA follows: TGCAGTGCGTCCCTGGGCAAAGCTTTCTTT. It encodes CSASLGKAFF.

This clone was seen a handful of times. J is TRBJ1-6 and V is TRBV2, with a possible D match to TRBD1 (5 bases). This CDR3 has 14 residues. V was trimmed by 8 bases and J by 13 bases, leaving 21 bases between them. The germline V gene encodes CDR1 SNHLY and CDR2 FYNNEI. The CDR3 is CASLVWDVDPPLHF. The DNA of the CDR3 is TGTGCCAGCCTGGTTTGGGACGTGGACCCCCCCCTCCACTTT.

This clone occurred a few times. V and J are TRBV7-2 and TRBJ1-2; no definite D call. Germline CDR1 SGHTA, CDR2 FQGNSA. The CDR3 contains 11 residues. Trimming removed 6 bases at V and 5 bases at J, with 7 bases between. The CDR3 nucleotides are TGTGCCAGCAGTTTCACATATGGCTACACCTTC. Its protein product is CASSFTYGYTF.

The J gene is TRBJ2-7, the V gene TRBV2; 8 bases match TRBD1. V gave up 11 bases and J gave up 3 bases; unmatched junction bases: 6. The CDR3 has 12 amino acids. The germline gives CDR1 SNHLY, CDR2 FYNNEI. The CDR3 protein is CAGQGDLYEQYF. Here the CDR3 DNA reads TGTGCCGGACAGGGAGACCTCTACGAGCAGTACTTC. Full variable domain (missing parts from reference TRBV2 and TRBJ2-7): EPEVTQTPSHQVTQMGQEVILRCVPISNHLYFYWYRQILGQKVEFLVSFYNNEISEKSEIFDDQFSVERPDGSNFTLKIRSTKLEDSAMYFCAGQGDLYEQYFGPGTRLTVT.

V gene TRBV2 combines with J gene TRBJ1-4, with D perhaps matching TRBD1 (5 bases). V was shortened by 6 bases and J by 7 bases, with 18 bases between the two germline ends. Germline values: CDR1 SNHLY, CDR2 FYNNEI. This CDR3 has 15 residues. The CDR3 nucleotides read TGTGCCAGCAGGAAGAGCACTGGGGGGGGTGAAAAACTGTTTTTT. It encodes CASRKSTGGGEKLFF.

CDR3 in amino acids: CASSWGRVNYEQFF. The CDR3 bases are TGTGCCAGCAGTTGGGGCAGGGTTAACTATGAGCAGTTCTTC. The rearrangement joins TRBV27 to TRBJ2-1; possibly TRBD1 for D (5 bases). Germline values: CDR1 MNHEY, CDR2 SMNVEV (reference sequence). The germline V and J ends were trimmed by 4 bases and 8 bases, with 15 bases remaining between them. This CDR3 is 14 amino acids long.

The chain has TRBV10-3 and TRBJ2-2; unclear D gene. The CDR3 has 14 residues. Per germline, CDR1 ENHRY and CDR2 SYGVKD. The V end lost 0 bases, the J end lost 5 bases, and 7 bases lay between the germline ends. The CDR3 here is CAISESGSTGELFF. DNA for the CDR3: TGTGCCATCAGTGAGTCCGGCTCTACCGGGGAGCTGTTTTTT.

The chain uses TRBV10-3 and TRBJ1-1, with TRBD1 identical over 7 bases. The CDR3 has 15 amino acids. V lost 1 base and J lost 3; bases outside the gene matches: 5. Per germline, CDR1 ENHRY and CDR2 SYGVKD. The CDR3 nucleotides read TGTGCCATCAGTGAGTTTCTGACAGGGTACACTGAAGCTTTCTTT. It codes for CAISEFLTGYTEAFF.

The rearrangement joins TRBV9 to TRBJ2-3; the D call may be TRBD1 or TRBD2 (5 bases each). Looked up from germline, CDR1 is SGDLS and CDR2 is YYNGEE. CDR3 size: 16 residues. V was pared by 4 bases and J by 3 bases, with 18 bases between. This chain's CDR3 is CASSTGTGLRTDTQYF. The CDR3 DNA follows: TGTGCCAGCAGCACGGGGACGGGGCTACGAACAGATACGCAGTATTTT.

This clone was recorded only once. The V call is TRBV13, the J call TRBJ2-5; unclear D gene. The CDR3 sequence is 14 residues long. Between the trimmed V and J ends, which lost 0 bases and 3 bases, there was a span of 8 bases. In germline, CDR1 is PRHDT, CDR2 FYEKMQ (reference sequence). Here the CDR3 reads CASSLGGTEETQYF. The CDR3, as DNA: TGTGCCAGCAGCTTAGGAGGTACTGAAGAGACCCAGTACTTC. The whole variable domain, filled in from reference TRBV13 and TRBJ2-5, reads AAGVIQSPRHLIKEKRETATLKCYPIPRHDTVYWYQQGPGQDPQFLISFYEKMQSDKGSIPDRFSAQQFSDYHSELNMSSLELGDSALYFCASSLGGTEETQYFGPGTRLLVL.

This chain connects TRBV10-1 to TRBJ2-7, with D perhaps matching TRBD2 (5 bases). The CDR3 sequence is 14 residues long. Looked up from germline, CDR1 is WNHNN and CDR2 is SYGVQD (reference sequence). Between the trimmed V and J ends, which lost 3 bases and 9 bases, there was a span of 18 bases. The CDR3 bases are TGCGCCAGCAGTGAAACGAGGACTGGAAGCGGGCAGTACTTC. It yields the protein CASSETRTGSGQYF.

In regard to this clone: Other DNA sequences within the sample encode an identical CDR3. The CDR3 DNA follows: TGTGCCAGCAGCTTTCAACGTGGCACTGAAGCTTTCTTT. Translation: CASSFQRGTEAFF. This chain joins TRBV5-5 and TRBJ1-1, with D unresolved. The V gene lost 2 bases and the J gene lost 4 bases, with 9 bases spanning the gap. There are 13 residues in the CDR3. Germline lookup yields CDR1 SGHKS and CDR2 YYEKEE (reference sequence).

The J gene is TRBJ1-4, the V gene TRBV27; a possible D gene is TRBD1 (5 bases). The CDR3 contains 14 residues. V was cut by 6 bases and J by 4 bases, with 12 bases left in between. Per germline, CDR1 MNHEY and CDR2 SMNVEV (reference sequence). CDR3 nucleotide sequence: TGTGCCAGCAGGACACGCGGGGGTAATGAAAAACTGTTTTTT. This translates into CASRTRGGNEKLFF.

This clone was counted a few times. V gene TRBV18 combines with J gene TRBJ1-1; unclear D gene. V dropped 4 bases and J dropped 7 bases, with 10 bases sitting between them. Germline values: CDR1 KGHSH, CDR2 LQKENI. CDR3 length equals 12 residues. CDR3 DNA sequence: TGTGCCAGCTCACTCGCGGGATATGAAGCTTTCTTT. Protein: CASSLAGYEAFF. Combining the CDR3 with reference TRBV18 and TRBJ1-1 gives the whole variable domain NAGVMQNPRHLVRRRGQEARLRCSPMKGHSHVYWYRQLPEEGLKFMVYLQKENIIDESGMPKERFSAEFPKEGPSILRIQQVVRGDSAAYFCASSLAGYEAFFGQGTRLTVV.

V gene TRBV10-2 combines with J gene TRBJ1-2; the D gene is possibly TRBD1 (6 bases). The CDR3 covers 13 residues. The V end was cut by 3 bases, the J end by 7 bases, with 12 bases between. CDR1 is WSHSY, CDR2 SAAADI, per germline. CDR3 in amino acids: CASSDARTVGYTF. CDR3 DNA sequence: TGCGCCAGCAGTGACGCTAGGACAGTTGGCTACACCTTC.

The chain links TRBV27 to TRBJ2-3; D assignment may be TRBD1 or TRBD2 (6 bases each). The CDR3 sequence is 14 residues long. Germline assignment: CDR1 MNHEY and CDR2 SMNVEV (reference sequence). The V and J ends lost 5 bases and 3 bases respectively, with 12 bases between them. The CDR3 is CASSGRQGTDTQYF. CDR3 sequence (DNA): TGTGCCAGCAGTGGGAGGCAGGGGACAGATACGCAGTATTTT.

This chain joins TRBV7-2 and TRBJ2-1; D ambiguous. This CDR3 region has 13 residues. The V gene's germline CDR1 is SGHTA and CDR2 FQGNSA. Deletions cut 5 bases from V and 2 bases from J, with 7 bases between. The DNA of the CDR3 is TGTGCCAGCAGCCTTAATCCCTACAATGAGCAGTTCTTC. Protein product: CASSLNPYNEQFF.

The V gene is TRBV6-5, the J gene TRBJ2-7; a weak D match, TRBD1 (5 bases). Trimming took off 0 bases at V and 3 bases at J, with 12 bases between the two ends. The CDR3 consists of 15 residues. Germline lookup yields CDR1 MNHEY and CDR2 SVGAGI. CDR3 sequence: CASSYSSGAHYEQYF. The DNA for the CDR3 is TGTGCCAGCAGTTACTCGAGTGGGGCCCACTACGAGCAGTACTTC.

This chain joins TRBV6-8 and TRBJ2-4; D may be TRBD1 (6 bases). This CDR3 contains 14 residues. Germline CDR1 and CDR2: MNHGY and SAAAGT. Trimming left V 5 bases short and J 5 bases short, with 13 bases between. The CDR3 coding sequence is TGTGCCAGCAGTCCTACAGGGAAGCAAAACATTCAGTACTTC. This codes for CASSPTGKQNIQYF.

The V and J genes are TRBV19 and TRBJ1-2, with D perhaps matching TRBD1 (6 bases). V lost 7 bases and J 8 bases, leaving 23 bases between the germline ends. This CDR3 spans 15 amino acids. Germline assignment: CDR1 LNHDA and CDR2 SQIVND (reference sequence). Here the CDR3 DNA reads TGTGCCAGTAACCCAGGGGTTCAGCCTGCGTCCGGCTACACCTTC. Translated: CASNPGVQPASGYTF.